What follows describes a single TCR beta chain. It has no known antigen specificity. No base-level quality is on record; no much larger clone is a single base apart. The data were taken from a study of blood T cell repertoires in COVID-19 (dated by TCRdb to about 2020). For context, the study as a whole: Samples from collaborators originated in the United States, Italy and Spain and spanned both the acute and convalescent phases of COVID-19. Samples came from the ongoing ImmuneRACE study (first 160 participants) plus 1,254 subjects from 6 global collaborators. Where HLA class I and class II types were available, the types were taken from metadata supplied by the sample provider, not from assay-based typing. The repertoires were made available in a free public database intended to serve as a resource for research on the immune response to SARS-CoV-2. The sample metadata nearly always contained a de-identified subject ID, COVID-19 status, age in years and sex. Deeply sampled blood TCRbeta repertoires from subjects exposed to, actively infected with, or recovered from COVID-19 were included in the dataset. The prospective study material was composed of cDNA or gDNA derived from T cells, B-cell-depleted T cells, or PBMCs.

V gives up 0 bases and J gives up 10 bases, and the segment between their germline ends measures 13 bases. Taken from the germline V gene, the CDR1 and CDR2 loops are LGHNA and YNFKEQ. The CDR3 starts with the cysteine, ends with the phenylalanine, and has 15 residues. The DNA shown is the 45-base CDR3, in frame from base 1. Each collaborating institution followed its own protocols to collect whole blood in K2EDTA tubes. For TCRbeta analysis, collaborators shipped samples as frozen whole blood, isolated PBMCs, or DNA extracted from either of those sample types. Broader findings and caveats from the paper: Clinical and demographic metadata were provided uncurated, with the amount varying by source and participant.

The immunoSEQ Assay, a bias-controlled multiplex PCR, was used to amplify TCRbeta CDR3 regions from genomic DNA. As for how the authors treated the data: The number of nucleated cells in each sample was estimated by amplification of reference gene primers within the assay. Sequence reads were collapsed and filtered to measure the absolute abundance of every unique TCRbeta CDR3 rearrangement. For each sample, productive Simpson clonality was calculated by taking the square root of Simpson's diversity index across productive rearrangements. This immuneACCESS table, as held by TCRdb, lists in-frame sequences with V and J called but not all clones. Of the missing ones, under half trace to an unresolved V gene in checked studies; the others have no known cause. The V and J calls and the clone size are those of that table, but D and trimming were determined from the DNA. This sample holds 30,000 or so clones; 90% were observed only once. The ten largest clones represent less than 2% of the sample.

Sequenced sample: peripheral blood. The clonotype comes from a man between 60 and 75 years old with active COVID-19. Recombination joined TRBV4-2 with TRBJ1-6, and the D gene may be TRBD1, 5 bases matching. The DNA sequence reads TGTGCCAGCAGCCAAGACAGGGTAAGAAGATCACCCCTCCACTTT. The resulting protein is CASSQDRVRRSPLHF.